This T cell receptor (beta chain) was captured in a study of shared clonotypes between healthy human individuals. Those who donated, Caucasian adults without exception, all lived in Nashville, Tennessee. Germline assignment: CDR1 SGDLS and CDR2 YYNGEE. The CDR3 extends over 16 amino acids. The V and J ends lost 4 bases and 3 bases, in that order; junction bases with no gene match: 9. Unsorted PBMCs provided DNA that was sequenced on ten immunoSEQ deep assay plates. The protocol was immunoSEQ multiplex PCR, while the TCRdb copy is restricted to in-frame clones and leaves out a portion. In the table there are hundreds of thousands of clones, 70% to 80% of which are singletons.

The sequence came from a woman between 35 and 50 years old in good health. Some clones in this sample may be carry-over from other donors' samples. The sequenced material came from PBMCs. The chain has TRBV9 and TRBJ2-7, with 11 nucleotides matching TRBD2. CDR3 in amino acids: CASSPDGTSGIYEQYF. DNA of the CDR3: TGTGCCAGCAGCCCTGACGGGACTAGCGGAATCTACGAGCAGTACTTC.